This is a list of T cell receptor beta chains from one sample in a study of post-analysis software for immune sequencing data. Each CDR3 protein is one row after TCRdb ran MiXCR on the PCR reads. The sample gives 800,000 to 950,000 distinct CDR3 sequences, around 53% of which show up once; approximately 4.5% is in the top ten. Sequenced sample: blood. The receptors were gathered from a girl between 10 and 17 years old with multiple sclerosis. The CDR3 runs from the conserved cysteine through the conserved F or W. Each record gives: V gene, clone size, D gene, J gene, CDR3 DNA, CDR3 protein. The D gene is left open where the match is weak. Where a row states a size, it is once, few, many or the class of an expanded clone; other rows omit it.

v_gene: TRBV28; abundance: .; d_gene: .; j_gene: TRBJ2-7; CDR3nt: TGTGCCAGCAGCCCCATTACCGGGGGCTACGAGCAGTACTTC; CDR3aa: CASSPITGGYEQYF
v_gene: TRBV5-1; abundance: few; d_gene: TRBD2; j_gene: TRBJ2-3; CDR3nt: TGCGCCAGCAGCTTAGGAGCGGGGGGTCGCACAGATACGCAGTATTTT; CDR3aa: CASSLGAGGRTDTQYF
v_gene: TRBV2; abundance: .; d_gene: .; j_gene: TRBJ2-7; CDR3nt: TGTGCCAGCAGTGAAGGCACCCTTCTCTCCTACGAGCAGTACTTC; CDR3aa: CASSEGTLLSYEQYF
v_gene: TRBV7-6; abundance: few; d_gene: TRBD1; j_gene: TRBJ2-2; CDR3nt: TGTGCCAGCAGCTCCACAGACGGACAGGCATACACCGGGGAGCTGTTTTTT; CDR3aa: CASSSTDGQAYTGELFF
v_gene: TRBV27; abundance: .; d_gene: TRBD2; j_gene: TRBJ2-1; CDR3nt: TGTGCCAGCAGTCTCCAAGGGGGTAGCGGGAGGACGAAGCAGTTCTTC; CDR3aa: CASSLQGGSGRTKQFF
v_gene: TRBV20-1; abundance: few; d_gene: .; j_gene: TRBJ2-5; CDR3nt: TGCAGTGCCGTCGGGCTGTTAGAAGAGACCCAGTACTTC; CDR3aa: CSAVGLLEETQYF
v_gene: TRBV3-1; abundance: .; d_gene: TRBD2; j_gene: TRBJ2-4; CDR3nt: TGTGCCAGCAGCCAAGAGGGGCTAGCGGACGCCAAAAACATTCAGTACTTC; CDR3aa: CASSQEGLADAKNIQYF
v_gene: TRBV3-1; abundance: .; d_gene: .; j_gene: TRBJ2-7; CDR3nt: TGTGCCAGCAGCCAAGATCCCAGGCAGGGGCAGCGCTACGAGCAGTACTTC; CDR3aa: CASSQDPRQGQRYEQYF
v_gene: TRBV29-1; abundance: .; d_gene: .; j_gene: TRBJ2-3; CDR3nt: TGCAGCGTTGAGTGGCGCTCCTCCCTATATGGAACAGATACGCAGTATTTT; CDR3aa: CSVEWRSSLYGTDTQYF
v_gene: TRBV7-3; abundance: .; d_gene: .; j_gene: TRBJ1-2; CDR3nt: TGTGCCAGCAGCCCCTCCGCTACTGCTAACTATGGCTACACCTTC; CDR3aa: CASSPSATANYGYTF
v_gene: TRBV5-1; abundance: .; d_gene: TRBD2; j_gene: TRBJ2-1; CDR3nt: TGCGCCAGCAGTAGCGGGGAGAGCTCCTACAATGAGCAGTTCTTC; CDR3aa: CASSSGESSYNEQFF
v_gene: TRBV12-3/TRBV12-4; abundance: .; d_gene: .; j_gene: TRBJ1-5; CDR3nt: TGTGCCAGCAGTTTTAAGGGGATGGGCAATCAGCCCCAGCATTTT; CDR3aa: CASSFKGMGNQPQHF
v_gene: TRBV2; abundance: .; d_gene: TRBD2; j_gene: TRBJ2-5; CDR3nt: TGTGCCAGTCGAGGCGGGAGCCAAGAGACCCAGTACTTC; CDR3aa: CASRGGSQETQYF
v_gene: TRBV7-9; abundance: .; d_gene: TRBD1; j_gene: TRBJ1-1; CDR3nt: TGTGCCAGCAGCTTCCGGCGAGTGGGACAGGGGATTTCCAACACTGAAGCTTTCTTT; CDR3aa: CASSFRRVGQGISNTEAFF
v_gene: TRBV20-1; abundance: few; d_gene: TRBD1; j_gene: TRBJ2-5; CDR3nt: TGCAGTGCTAGAGAACAGGGGCTCGGGTGGGGGACCCAGTACTTC; CDR3aa: CSAREQGLGWGTQYF
v_gene: TRBV12-3/TRBV12-4; abundance: .; d_gene: TRBD1; j_gene: TRBJ2-1; CDR3nt: TGTGCCACCAGCCCGAGAGGTCGACAGGGATCCTCCTACAATGAGCAGTTCTTC; CDR3aa: CATSPRGRQGSSYNEQFF
v_gene: TRBV10-1; abundance: .; d_gene: .; j_gene: TRBJ2-5; CDR3nt: TGCGCCAGCCGGGACAACTACCAAGAGACCCAGTACTTC; CDR3aa: CASRDNYQETQYF
v_gene: TRBV18; abundance: once; d_gene: TRBD1; j_gene: TRBJ2-6; CDR3nt: TGTGCCAGCTCACCCTGGACAGGGGGCGCACCTGGGGCCAACGTCCTGACTTTC; CDR3aa: CASSPWTGGAPGANVLTF
v_gene: TRBV4-1; abundance: .; d_gene: .; j_gene: TRBJ2-1; CDR3nt: TGCGCCAGCAGCCAAGAGGCGGGGAGGAGTAATGAGCAGTTCTTC; CDR3aa: CASSQEAGRSNEQFF
v_gene: TRBV5-1; abundance: .; d_gene: .; j_gene: TRBJ2-7; CDR3nt: TGCGCCAGCAGCTTCGGGAGCTCGTCCTACGAGCAGTACTTC; CDR3aa: CASSFGSSSYEQYF
v_gene: TRBV6-6; abundance: .; d_gene: .; j_gene: TRBJ2-1; CDR3nt: TGTGCCAGCGTGAGACAGAAGTACAATGAGCAGTTCTTC; CDR3aa: CASVRQKYNEQFF
v_gene: TRBV3-1; abundance: .; d_gene: .; j_gene: TRBJ2-7; CDR3nt: TGTGCCAGCAGCCACGCTATTTATGCGGAGCAGTACTTC; CDR3aa: CASSHAIYAEQYF
v_gene: TRBV5-1; abundance: .; d_gene: TRBD1; j_gene: TRBJ1-1; CDR3nt: TGCGCCAGCAGCTCGGGACAGTATGAAGCTTTCTTT; CDR3aa: CASSSGQYEAFF
v_gene: TRBV29-1; abundance: .; d_gene: .; j_gene: TRBJ2-2; CDR3nt: TGCAGCTACAAGAACAGGGTCACCGGGGAGCTGTTTTTT; CDR3aa: CSYKNRVTGELFF
v_gene: TRBV4-1; abundance: few; d_gene: .; j_gene: TRBJ2-3; CDR3nt: TGCGCCAGCAGCCAAGTTATCGGGTCTAGCACAGATACGCAGTATTTT; CDR3aa: CASSQVIGSSTDTQYF
v_gene: TRBV20-1; abundance: .; d_gene: .; j_gene: TRBJ2-1; CDR3nt: TGCAGTGCTAGACTCTCCGGGAGATTCAATGAGCAGTTCTTC; CDR3aa: CSARLSGRFNEQFF
v_gene: TRBV7-3; abundance: .; d_gene: TRBD2; j_gene: TRBJ2-7; CDR3nt: TGTGCCAGCAGCTCCGATAGCGGGAGGGCCGAGCAGTACTTC; CDR3aa: CASSSDSGRAEQYF
v_gene: TRBV4-1; abundance: few; d_gene: TRBD2; j_gene: TRBJ2-7; CDR3nt: TGCGCCAGCAGCCAAGAGCTCCTAGCGGGGTACGAGCAGTACTTC; CDR3aa: CASSQELLAGYEQYF
v_gene: TRBV7-6; abundance: .; d_gene: .; j_gene: TRBJ1-5; CDR3nt: TGTGCCAGCAGCTTAGCGCAGGAGGTCCCGTTGAATCAGCCCCAGCATTTT; CDR3aa: CASSLAQEVPLNQPQHF
v_gene: TRBV6-1; abundance: few; d_gene: TRBD1; j_gene: TRBJ2-7; CDR3nt: TGTGCCAGCAGTGCAAGGACAGGGACGCCTAACGAGCAGTACTTC; CDR3aa: CASSARTGTPNEQYF
v_gene: TRBV5-1; abundance: few; d_gene: TRBD1; j_gene: TRBJ2-5; CDR3nt: TGCGCCAGCAGCTCGAGTCCCGGGACAGGGGAAGAGACCCAGTACTTC; CDR3aa: CASSSSPGTGEETQYF
v_gene: TRBV15; abundance: few; d_gene: .; j_gene: TRBJ2-5; CDR3nt: TGTGCCACCAGCAGAGATCTTCTCGGCAGACAAGAGACCCAGTACTTC; CDR3aa: CATSRDLLGRQETQYF
v_gene: TRBV10-1; abundance: .; d_gene: .; j_gene: TRBJ2-3; CDR3nt: TGCGCCAGCAGTGGTGGACGGAGCGCGGCACTAACAGATACGCAGTATTTT; CDR3aa: CASSGGRSAALTDTQYF
v_gene: TRBV5-6; abundance: .; d_gene: .; j_gene: TRBJ1-2; CDR3nt: TGTGCCAGCAGCTTGGAGCGGGTTAACTATGGCTACACCTTC; CDR3aa: CASSLERVNYGYTF
v_gene: TRBV3-1; abundance: .; d_gene: TRBD2; j_gene: TRBJ2-7; CDR3nt: TGTGCCAGCAGCCAAGTTAGCGGGGCCTCAAGGTACAATGAGCAGTACTTC; CDR3aa: CASSQVSGASRYNEQYF
v_gene: TRBV4-1; abundance: few; d_gene: TRBD1; j_gene: TRBJ1-2; CDR3nt: TGCGCCAGCAGCCAAGATTCCCAGGGGGGGGACTATGGCTACACCTTC; CDR3aa: CASSQDSQGGDYGYTF
v_gene: TRBV29-1; abundance: .; d_gene: TRBD1; j_gene: TRBJ2-3; CDR3nt: TGCAGCGTTGTAGGGGGCCATAGAACAGATACGCAGTATTTT; CDR3aa: CSVVGGHRTDTQYF
v_gene: TRBV7-2; abundance: once; d_gene: TRBD1; j_gene: TRBJ2-5; CDR3nt: TGTGCCAGCAGCTCACAGGGGTACGGGGAGACCCAGTACTTC; CDR3aa: CASSSQGYGETQYF
v_gene: TRBV3-1; abundance: once; d_gene: .; j_gene: TRBJ1-1; CDR3nt: TGTGCCAGCAGCCTAAGGACAGTCACTGAAGCTTTCTTT; CDR3aa: CASSLRTVTEAFF
v_gene: TRBV7-9; abundance: .; d_gene: .; j_gene: TRBJ1-4; CDR3nt: TGTGCCAGCAGCTCAAACGCCGGGGGGCGATCCGGGGTAACTAATGAAAAACTGTTTTTT; CDR3aa: CASSSNAGGRSGVTNEKLFF
v_gene: TRBV12-5; abundance: .; d_gene: .; j_gene: TRBJ2-7; CDR3nt: TGTGCTAGTGGTTTGCGCGAGCAGTACTTC; CDR3aa: CASGLREQYF
v_gene: TRBV6-1; abundance: .; d_gene: .; j_gene: TRBJ2-1; CDR3nt: TGTGCCAGCAGTGAAGCGCACTCCATCTATGAGCAGTTCTTC; CDR3aa: CASSEAHSIYEQFF
v_gene: TRBV7-9; abundance: .; d_gene: TRBD1; j_gene: TRBJ2-1; CDR3nt: TGTGCCAGCAGCATTGGGACAGGTCGTGAGCAGTTCTTC; CDR3aa: CASSIGTGREQFF
v_gene: TRBV6-6; abundance: .; d_gene: .; j_gene: TRBJ2-7; CDR3nt: TGTGCCAGCAACCAAGGGGACGGAAGCCGGTACTTC; CDR3aa: CASNQGDGSRYF
v_gene: TRBV9; abundance: .; d_gene: TRBD1; j_gene: TRBJ1-6; CDR3nt: TGTGCCAGCAGCGTATCCCAGGGGGGGAGTTTGAATAATTCACCCCTCCACTTT; CDR3aa: CASSVSQGGSLNNSPLHF
v_gene: TRBV29-1; abundance: .; d_gene: TRBD2; j_gene: TRBJ2-7; CDR3nt: TGCAGCTTTAGAAGAGGGACTAGCTCCTACGAGCAGTACTTC; CDR3aa: CSFRRGTSSYEQYF
v_gene: TRBV5-1; abundance: .; d_gene: .; j_gene: TRBJ1-1; CDR3nt: TGCGCCAGCAGCTTGGCCCAACCATCTGAAGCTTTCTTT; CDR3aa: CASSLAQPSEAFF
v_gene: TRBV25-1; abundance: .; d_gene: TRBD1; j_gene: TRBJ2-5; CDR3nt: TGTGCCAGCAAGGGACAGGGGTGGCAAGAGACCCAGTACTTC; CDR3aa: CASKGQGWQETQYF
v_gene: TRBV20-1; abundance: .; d_gene: TRBD2; j_gene: TRBJ2-3; CDR3nt: TGCAGTGCTCCCCGGACTAGCGGGAGTGGAGATACGCAGTATTTT; CDR3aa: CSAPRTSGSGDTQYF
v_gene: TRBV20-1; abundance: once; d_gene: TRBD1; j_gene: TRBJ2-2; CDR3nt: TGCAGTGCTAGAAGTGGGACAGTCAGGAACACCGGGGAGCTGTTTTTT; CDR3aa: CSARSGTVRNTGELFF
v_gene: TRBV6-1; abundance: few; d_gene: .; j_gene: TRBJ2-4; CDR3nt: TGTGCCAGCGGCCTGGTTAACATTCAGTACTTC; CDR3aa: CASGLVNIQYF
v_gene: TRBV20-1; abundance: few; d_gene: .; j_gene: TRBJ1-6; CDR3nt: TGCAGTGCTAGAGATGAGTCAGGCGATAATTCACCCCTCCACTTT; CDR3aa: CSARDESGDNSPLHF
v_gene: TRBV3-1; abundance: few; d_gene: TRBD2; j_gene: TRBJ2-7; CDR3nt: TGTGCCAGCAGCCAAGTTCCTAGCGGGAGTTACATGAGAAACGAGCAGTACTTC; CDR3aa: CASSQVPSGSYMRNEQYF
v_gene: TRBV7-6; abundance: .; d_gene: .; j_gene: TRBJ2-7; CDR3nt: TGTGCCAGCTCTAACGGGGGATACGAGCAGTACTTC; CDR3aa: CASSNGGYEQYF
v_gene: TRBV18; abundance: once; d_gene: .; j_gene: TRBJ2-7; CDR3nt: TGTGCCAGCTCAGAAGTACTCCGGGGCTCCTACGAGCAGTACTTC; CDR3aa: CASSEVLRGSYEQYF
v_gene: TRBV12-3/TRBV12-4; abundance: few; d_gene: .; j_gene: TRBJ2-7; CDR3nt: TGTGCCAGCAGTTCCGACAGACCCGAGCAGTACTTC; CDR3aa: CASSSDRPEQYF
v_gene: TRBV5-1; abundance: .; d_gene: .; j_gene: TRBJ2-5; CDR3nt: TGCGCCAGCAGCTTGGCCCCGGACATACAAGAGACCCAGTACTTC; CDR3aa: CASSLAPDIQETQYF
v_gene: TRBV20-1; abundance: .; d_gene: .; j_gene: TRBJ1-1; CDR3nt: TGCAGTGCTAGAAAGACAGGCATGAACACTGAAGCTTTCTTT; CDR3aa: CSARKTGMNTEAFF
v_gene: TRBV7-3; abundance: .; d_gene: .; j_gene: TRBJ2-1; CDR3nt: TGTGCCAGCAGCTTGGGCCCGGAGCCCAATGAGCAGTTCTTC; CDR3aa: CASSLGPEPNEQFF